These T cell receptor beta chains were read from a single sample in a study of T cells in Graves' hyperthyroidism and ophthalmopathy. TCRdb reprocessed the multiplex PCR reads via MiXCR and lists one record per CDR3 protein. The sample holds about 290,000 distinct CDR3 sequences, about 16% seen once. Sequenced material: blood. These receptors all come from a woman aged 50 to 60 with Graves' hyperthyroidism that later progressed to Graves' ophthalmopathy. Each CDR3 is given without its conserved first and last residue.

V gene: TRBV5-1
CDR3 protein: ASSLAEGGGTDTQY

V gene: TRBV10-3
CDR3 protein: AIGTGTYEQY

V gene: TRBV6-1
CDR3 protein: ASSAGTFSTDTQY

V gene: TRBV6-4
CDR3 protein: ASRGGHPTREKLF

V gene: TRBV6-1
CDR3 protein: ASSGQTFPYEQY

V gene: TRBV30
CDR3 protein: AWSVGSSQPQH

V gene: TRBV28
CDR3 protein: ASSLGGVRANSPLH

V gene: TRBV27
CDR3 protein: ASRLHSTDTQY

V gene: TRBV28
CDR3 protein: ASSPWESSYNEQF

V gene: TRBV12-3/TRBV12-4
CDR3 protein: ASRPPPGLAGERRETQY

V gene: TRBV18
CDR3 protein: ASSPPGTTNEKLF

V gene: TRBV5-4
CDR3 protein: ASSLVSGPRNTIY

V gene: TRBV13
CDR3 protein: ASRGGSGSSANEQF

V gene: TRBV6-1
CDR3 protein: ASSSGTGRNQPQH

V gene: TRBV9
CDR3 protein: ASSVAFGSYTDTQY

V gene: TRBV3-1
CDR3 protein: ASSQDPSFTDTQY

V gene: TRBV27
CDR3 protein: ATSSGGQAKNIQY

V gene: TRBV2
CDR3 protein: ASGGQNEAF

V gene: TRBV7-6
CDR3 protein: ASSLILRGRSSGANVLT

V gene: TRBV28
CDR3 protein: AAGLAESYEQY

V gene: TRBV28
CDR3 protein: ASSFDVREAF

V gene: TRBV29-1
CDR3 protein: SVDSGLTPDEQF

V gene: TRBV19
CDR3 protein: ASSTMVTRGQSNYGYT

V gene: TRBV7-9
CDR3 protein: ASSRDRSGELF

V gene: TRBV2
CDR3 protein: ASMSGYTYGYT

V gene: TRBV19
CDR3 protein: ASSPRTAGVQETQY

V gene: TRBV3-1
CDR3 protein: ASNRERYGNQPQH

V gene: TRBV10-3
CDR3 protein: AISESGASETQY

V gene: TRBV5-1
CDR3 protein: ASSFGSFTGELF

V gene: TRBV15
CDR3 protein: ATSPGLPTEAF

V gene: TRBV28
CDR3 protein: ASTSGTLEAF

V gene: TRBV20-1
CDR3 protein: SASVPGRDGEQY

V gene: TRBV25-1
CDR3 protein: ASSGGGGLGANVLT

V gene: TRBV28
CDR3 protein: ASREGRGRSTEAF

V gene: TRBV20-1
CDR3 protein: SAASGGVREQY

V gene: TRBV30
CDR3 protein: AWSVGLPMGELF

V gene: TRBV18
CDR3 protein: ASSPGQNSPLH

V gene: TRBV12-3/TRBV12-4
CDR3 protein: ASSLIRDSNYGYT

V gene: TRBV7-6
CDR3 protein: ASSPGLAVDEQY

V gene: TRBV28
CDR3 protein: ASSLMGGAQQPQH

V gene: TRBV20-1
CDR3 protein: SASAAESINEKLF

V gene: TRBV4-2
CDR3 protein: ASSQPTGGGGEKLF

V gene: TRBV29-1
CDR3 protein: SVAPPGTDTQY

V gene: TRBV27
CDR3 protein: ASRLAGPFSVGY

V gene: TRBV27
CDR3 protein: ASSLKGTTPYEQY

V gene: TRBV6-1
CDR3 protein: ASTTLPNWGYGYT

V gene: TRBV20-1
CDR3 protein: SARYPVAGDYEQY

V gene: TRBV30
CDR3 protein: AWSRGSNEQY

V gene: TRBV18
CDR3 protein: ASSPGQGIANQPQH

V gene: TRBV6-1
CDR3 protein: ASSPFTGASTDTQY

V gene: TRBV28
CDR3 protein: ASGSPGLQSTYEQY

V gene: TRBV5-1
CDR3 protein: ASSIGDSGYNEQF

V gene: TRBV20-1
CDR3 protein: SARDSTGQPQH

V gene: TRBV20-1
CDR3 protein: SASVDTYEAF

V gene: TRBV12-3/TRBV12-4
CDR3 protein: ASSLDTLRAF